The T cell receptor beta chain described here comes from a study of T-cell memory formation after mild COVID-19. Details on this clonotype: Its antigen is undetermined.

Findings and caveats of the study: The finding that pre-infection memory included some responding clones suggested that cross-reactive memory joined.

TCRdb used MiXCR to reprocess the 5' RACE reads, holding one entry per CDR3 protein. The table has about 560,000 distinct CDR3 sequences, more than 15% seen once; the top ten hold around 12%. V lost 3 bases, J lost 2 bases, and 7 bases lay in between. The V gene's germline CDR1 is SQVTM and CDR2 ANQGSEA. The CDR3 length is 12 residues. The chain employs TRBV29-1 and TRBJ2-5; D call uncertain. Specimen: PBMCs or a T cell subset sorted from them (not recorded which). The source is an adult woman who had mild COVID-19 (a few samples of this study predate the infection). Cell type and time point are not known. The CDR3 protein is CSVEGQQETQYF. DNA of the CDR3: TGCAGCGTTGAGGGCCAACAAGAGACCCAGTACTTC.